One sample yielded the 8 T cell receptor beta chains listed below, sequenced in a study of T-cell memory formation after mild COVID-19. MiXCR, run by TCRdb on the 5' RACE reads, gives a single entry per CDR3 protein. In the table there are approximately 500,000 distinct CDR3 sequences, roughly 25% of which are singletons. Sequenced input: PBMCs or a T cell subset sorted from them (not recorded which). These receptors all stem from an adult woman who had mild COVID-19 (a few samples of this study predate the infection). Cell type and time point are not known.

The CDR3 DNA sequence: TGTGCCAGTAGTATAGAGACCGGGACAGGGGTTCAGCCCCAGCATTTT. Its translation is CASSIETGTGVQPQHF. The V gene is TRBV19, the J gene TRBJ1-5; 10 nucleotides align to TRBD1. CDR3 length equals 16 residues. The J segment lost 6 bases and the V segment lost 0 bases, leaving 5 bases of the junction unmatched. Germline V gene data show CDR1 as LNHDA and CDR2 as SQIVND (reference sequence).

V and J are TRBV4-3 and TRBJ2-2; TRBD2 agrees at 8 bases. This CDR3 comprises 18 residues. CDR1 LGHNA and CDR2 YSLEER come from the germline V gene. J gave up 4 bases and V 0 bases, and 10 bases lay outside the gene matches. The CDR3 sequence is CASSQDKFSGSFTGELFF. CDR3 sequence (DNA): TGCGCCAGCAGCCAAGATAAATTCAGCGGGAGCTTCACCGGGGAGCTGTTTTTT.

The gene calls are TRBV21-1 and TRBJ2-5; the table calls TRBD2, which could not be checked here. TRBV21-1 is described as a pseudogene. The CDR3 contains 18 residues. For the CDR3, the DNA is TGTGCCAGCAGCCTTCGCCGGGTCTCGAGAAGGCGTAAAGAGACCCAGTACTTC. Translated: CASSLRRVSRRRKETQYF.

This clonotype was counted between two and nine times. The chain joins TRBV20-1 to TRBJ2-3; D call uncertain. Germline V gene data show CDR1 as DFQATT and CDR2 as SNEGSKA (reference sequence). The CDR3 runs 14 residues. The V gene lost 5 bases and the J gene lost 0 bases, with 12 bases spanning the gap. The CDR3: CSAPSRFSTDTQYF. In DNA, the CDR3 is TGCAGTGCTCCATCCCGATTTAGCACAGATACGCAGTATTTT.

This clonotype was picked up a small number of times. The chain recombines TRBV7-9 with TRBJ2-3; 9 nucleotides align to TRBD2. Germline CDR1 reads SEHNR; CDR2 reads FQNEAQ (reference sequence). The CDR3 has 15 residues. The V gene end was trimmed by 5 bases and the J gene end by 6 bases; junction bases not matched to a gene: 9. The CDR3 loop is CASSQLASGIDTQYF. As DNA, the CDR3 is TGTGCCAGCAGCCAACTGGCTAGCGGGATTGATACGCAGTATTTT.

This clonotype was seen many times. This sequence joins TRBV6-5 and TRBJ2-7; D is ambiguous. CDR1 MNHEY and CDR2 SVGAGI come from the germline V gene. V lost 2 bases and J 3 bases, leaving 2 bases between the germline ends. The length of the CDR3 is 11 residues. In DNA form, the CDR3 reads TGTGCCAGCAGTTACCTCTACGAGCAGTACTTC. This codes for CASSYLYEQYF.

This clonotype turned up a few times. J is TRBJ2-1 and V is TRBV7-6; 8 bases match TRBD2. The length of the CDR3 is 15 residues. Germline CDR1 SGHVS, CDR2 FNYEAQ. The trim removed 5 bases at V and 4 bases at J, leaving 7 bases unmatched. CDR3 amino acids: CASSPLAGSYNEQFF. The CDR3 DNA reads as TGTGCCAGCAGCCCTCTAGCGGGCTCGTACAATGAGCAGTTCTTC.

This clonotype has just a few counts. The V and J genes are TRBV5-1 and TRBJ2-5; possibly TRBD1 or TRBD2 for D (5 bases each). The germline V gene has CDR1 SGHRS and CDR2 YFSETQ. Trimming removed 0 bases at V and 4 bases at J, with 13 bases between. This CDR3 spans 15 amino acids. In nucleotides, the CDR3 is TGCGCCAGCAGCTTGGAGATGGGGGTAAGAGAGACCCAGTACTTC. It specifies CASSLEMGVRETQYF. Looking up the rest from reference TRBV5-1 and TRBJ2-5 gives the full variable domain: KAGVTQTPRYLIKTRGQQVTLSCSPISGHRSVSWYQQTPGQGLQFLFEYFSETQRNKGNFPGRFSGRQFSNSRSEMNVSTLELGDSALYLCASSLEMGVRETQYFGPGTRLLVL.